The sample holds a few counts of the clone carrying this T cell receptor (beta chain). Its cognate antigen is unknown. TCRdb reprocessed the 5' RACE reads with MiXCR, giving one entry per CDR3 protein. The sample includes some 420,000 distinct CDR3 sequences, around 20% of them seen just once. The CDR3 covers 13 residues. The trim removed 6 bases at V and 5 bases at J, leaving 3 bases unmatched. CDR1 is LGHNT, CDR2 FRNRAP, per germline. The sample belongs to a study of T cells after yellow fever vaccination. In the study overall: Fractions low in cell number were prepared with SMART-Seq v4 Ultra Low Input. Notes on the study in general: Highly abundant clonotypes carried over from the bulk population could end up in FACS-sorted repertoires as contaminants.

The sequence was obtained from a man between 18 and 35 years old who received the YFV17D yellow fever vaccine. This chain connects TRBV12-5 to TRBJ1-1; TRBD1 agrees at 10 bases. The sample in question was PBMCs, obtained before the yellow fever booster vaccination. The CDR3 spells CASGPDRGTEAFF. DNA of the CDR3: TGTGCTAGTGGACCGGACAGGGGGACTGAAGCTTTCTTT.